This TCR beta chain is from a study of blood T cell repertoires in COVID-19. As for the study in general: Whether acute or convalescent, the COVID-19 samples came from the United States, Italy and Spain.

This CDR3 has 16 amino acids. Germline CDR1 is SGDLS and CDR2 is YYNGEE. Trimming cost V 3 bases and J 4 bases; bases outside gene matches: 8. This table comes from immunoSEQ multiplex PCR, and its TCRdb copy is limited to in-frame clones, with some not included. The repertoire holds some 150,000 clones, with 85% as singletons. The chain recombines TRBV9 with TRBJ1-1; 11 nucleotides agree with TRBD1. This TCR was sampled from a woman aged 40 to 49 who had recovered from COVID-19. The specimen was PBMCs or T cells enriched from blood (not recorded which). CDR3 bases: TGTGCCAGCAGCGCGGACAGGGGGCGATCGGGCACTGAAGCTTTCTTT. Its translation: CASSADRGRSGTEAFF.